This T cell receptor (beta chain) was found in a study of molecular identifiers for immune sequencing clone quantification. The study's findings and limits: Over 98% of effector molecules, but under 1% in naive cells, were held by clones with more than 20 RNA copies.

V was clipped by 0 bases and J by 6 bases; unmatched bases: 10. The CDR3 spans 18 residues. The V gene's germline CDR1 is SGDLS and CDR2 YYNGEE. This clonotype has just a few counts. No antigen is known for it. As previously described, bulk TCR libraries were made using listed TCR primers. Using its own MiXCR run on the PCR reads, TCRdb lists one record per CDR3 protein. The sample has approximately 59,000 distinct CDR3 sequences; about 18% are singletons. The chain combines TRBV9 with TRBJ2-1; 12 nucleotides line up with TRBD2. Sequences were obtained from naive CD8+ T cells from blood, with Jurkat cell RNA spiked in. Subset indicated: FACS-sorted CD8+CD4-CCR7+CD45RA+ naive T cells. This sequence was found in a human donor in good health. Some libraries in this study had Jurkat cell RNA spiked in. The CDR3 coding sequence is TGTGCCAGCAGCGTAGCTTCCCCTCTAGCGGGGGGGAGCAATGAGCAGTTCTTC. Translating it yields CASSVASPLAGGSNEQFF.